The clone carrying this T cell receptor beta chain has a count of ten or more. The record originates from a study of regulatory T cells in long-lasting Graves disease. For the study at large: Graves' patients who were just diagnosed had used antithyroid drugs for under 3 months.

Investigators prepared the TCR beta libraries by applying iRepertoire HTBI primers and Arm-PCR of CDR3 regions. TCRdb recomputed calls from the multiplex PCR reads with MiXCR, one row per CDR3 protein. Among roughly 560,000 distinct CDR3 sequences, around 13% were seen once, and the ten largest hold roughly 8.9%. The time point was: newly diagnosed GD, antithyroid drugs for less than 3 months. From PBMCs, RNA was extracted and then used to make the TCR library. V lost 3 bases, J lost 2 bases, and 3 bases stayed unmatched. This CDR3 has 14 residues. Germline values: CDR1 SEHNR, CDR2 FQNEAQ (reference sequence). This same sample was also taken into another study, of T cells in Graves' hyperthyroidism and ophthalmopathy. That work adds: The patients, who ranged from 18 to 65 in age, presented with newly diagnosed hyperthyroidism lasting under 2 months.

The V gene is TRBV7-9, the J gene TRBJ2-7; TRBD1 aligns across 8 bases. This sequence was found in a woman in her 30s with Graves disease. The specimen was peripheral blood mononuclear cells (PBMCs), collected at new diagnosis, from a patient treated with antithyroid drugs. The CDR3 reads CASSFGRGPYEQYF. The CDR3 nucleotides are TGTGCCAGCAGCTTCGGCAGGGGGCCCTACGAGCAGTACTTC. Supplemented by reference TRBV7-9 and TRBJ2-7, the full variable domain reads DTGVSQNPRHKITKRGQNVTFRCDPISEHNRLYWYRQTLGQGPEFLTYFQNEAQLEKSRLLSDRFSAERPKGSFSTLEIQRTEQGDSAMYLCASSFGRGPYEQYFGPGTRLTVT.